A selection of T cell receptor beta chains follows, all from one sample in a study of OX40 agonist ivuxolimab in advanced cancers. The repertoire was sequenced with immunoSEQ multiplex PCR; TCRdb's copy has only in-frame clones and lacks some. The sample shows 90,000 to 120,000 clones, about 91% of them seen only once. This specimen consisted of CD4+ or CD8+ T cells sorted from blood, obtained in a trial of the OX40 agonist ivuxolimab. The receptors shown here come from an adult with an advanced solid tumor such as melanoma, head and neck, liver or kidney cancer. Both conserved end residues are part of each CDR3. A D gene is named only where the DNA matches it firmly. Part of the rows lack a size; the others show once, few, many or a class for expanded clones.

D gene	J gene	clone size	V gene	CDR3 protein	CDR3 DNA
NA	TRBJ1-5	NA	TRBV21-1	CASRRWLHWHHQPQHF	TGTGCCAGCAGGCGTTGGCTACATTGGCATCATCAGCCCCAGCATTTT
NA	TRBJ2-6	NA	TRBV5-6	CASSLGQVRPSGANVLTF	TGTGCCAGCAGCTTGGGCCAGGTCAGACCCTCTGGGGCCAACGTCCTGACTTTC
NA	TRBJ1-2	NA	TRBV25-1	CASSGVEGVGVYGYTF	TGTGCCAGCAGTGGGGTTGAAGGAGTGGGAGTCTATGGCTACACCTTC
NA	TRBJ2-1	NA	TRBV7-2	CASSLARAGRRTSYNEQFF	TGTGCCAGCAGCTTAGCTAGGGCGGGACGACGAACCTCCTACAATGAGCAGTTCTTC
NA	TRBJ1-2	NA	TRBV5-8	CASPRKERYGYTF	TGTGCCAGCCCCCGGAAAGAGAGATATGGCTACACCTTC
TRBD1	TRBJ2-6	NA	TRBV28	CASSRGTGPSGANVLTF	TGTGCCAGCAGTAGGGGGACAGGGCCGTCTGGGGCCAACGTCCTGACTTTC
NA	TRBJ1-5	NA	TRBV10-2	CASSGNNQPQHF	TGCGCCAGCAGTGGCAACAATCAGCCCCAGCATTTT
NA	TRBJ2-7	once	TRBV27	CASSLATPIRYEQYF	TGTGCCAGCAGTTTAGCGACTCCCATCCGTTACGAGCAGTACTTC
TRBD1	TRBJ1-1	NA	TRBV5-1	CASSPGTGHTEAFF	TGCGCCAGCAGCCCGGGGACAGGGCACACTGAAGCTTTCTTT
NA	TRBJ2-2	NA	TRBV5-4	CASSLVVYDTGELFF	TGTGCCAGCAGCTTGGTAGTGTACGACACCGGGGAGCTGTTTTTT
NA	TRBJ2-1	NA	TRBV18	CASSPRASWGYNEQFF	TGTGCCAGCTCACCACGGGCTAGCTGGGGCTACAATGAGCAGTTCTTC
TRBD2	TRBJ2-1	NA	TRBV30	CAWSVSAGGSEQFF	TGTGCCTGGAGTGTATCGGCGGGAGGAAGTGAGCAGTTCTTC
NA	TRBJ2-5	NA	TRBV5-1	CASSLLGSGAQETQYF	TGCGCCAGCAGCTTGCTGGGATCGGGCGCTCAAGAGACCCAGTACTTC
TRBD1	TRBJ2-7	NA	TRBV18	CASSPPDRVPYEQYF	TGTGCCAGCTCACCTCCAGACAGGGTTCCCTACGAGCAGTACTTC
NA	TRBJ2-7	NA	TRBV7-2	CASSFQGSSYEQYF	TGTGCCAGCAGCTTCCAGGGTAGCAGTTACGAGCAGTACTTC
TRBD2	TRBJ2-3	NA	TRBV5-1	CASSNPAGEDTQYF	TGCGCCAGCAGCAACCCAGCGGGAGAGGATACGCAGTATTTT
TRBD1	TRBJ1-1	NA	TRBV18	CASSPRDRPNTEAFF	TGTGCCAGCTCACCGCGGGACAGACCGAACACTGAAGCTTTCTTT
TRBD1	TRBJ2-2	NA	TRBV19	CASSPRQGTGELFF	TGTGCCAGTAGTCCTCGACAGGGCACCGGGGAGCTGTTTTTT
NA	TRBJ1-2	NA	TRBV19	CASSIRRTGGNNYGYTF	TGTGCCAGTAGTATAAGAAGAACCGGAGGCAACAACTATGGCTACACCTTC
NA	TRBJ1-1	NA	TRBV5-1	CASSRREENTEAFF	TGCGCCAGCAGCCGTCGAGAGGAGAACACTGAAGCTTTCTTT
TRBD1	TRBJ1-5	NA	TRBV7-2	CASSLYRGGNQPQHF	TGTGCCAGCAGCTTATACAGGGGAGGGAATCAGCCCCAGCATTTT
NA	TRBJ1-1	NA	TRBV4-2	CASRNRELNTEAFF	TGTGCCAGCAGAAACAGGGAACTGAACACTGAAGCTTTCTTT
TRBD2	TRBJ2-1	NA	TRBV6-5	CATGTSVTNEQFF	TGTGCCACCGGGACTAGCGTAACCAATGAGCAGTTCTTC
NA	TRBJ1-3	NA	TRBV28	CASTQSSGAGNTIYF	TGTGCCAGCACCCAATCTTCGGGGGCTGGAAACACCATATATTTT
NA	TRBJ2-1	NA	TRBV28	CASSFPATRNEQFF	TGTGCCAGCAGTTTCCCCGCTACTCGAAATGAGCAGTTCTTC
NA	TRBJ2-1	NA	TRBV11-3	CASSLDSSNEQFF	TGTGCCAGCAGCTTAGATAGCTCCAATGAGCAGTTCTTC
TRBD1	TRBJ2-7	NA	TRBV5-1	CASSLVNRDSSYEQYF	TGCGCCAGCAGCTTGGTTAATAGGGACAGCTCCTACGAGCAGTACTTC
TRBD1	TRBJ1-3	NA	TRBV19	CASSGTGAGNTIYF	TGTGCCAGTAGTGGGACAGGGGCTGGAAACACCATATATTTT
NA	TRBJ1-4	NA	TRBV25-1	CASSESSQTNEKLFF	TGTGCCAGCAGTGAATCGAGCCAAACTAATGAAAAACTGTTTTTT
TRBD1	TRBJ2-7	NA	TRBV28	CASSLSTGVGYEQYF	TGTGCCAGCAGTCTCTCGACAGGGGTAGGCTACGAGCAGTACTTC
NA	TRBJ2-1	once	TRBV5-1	CASSLEGPGYNEQFF	TGCGCCAGCAGCTTGGAAGGGCCAGGTTACAATGAGCAGTTCTTC
TRBD2	TRBJ2-2	NA	TRBV5-6	CASSLWEGGPNTGELFF	TGTGCCAGCAGCTTGTGGGAGGGAGGGCCGAACACCGGGGAGCTGTTTTTT
NA	TRBJ1-4	NA	TRBV19	CASSIRAATNEKLFF	TGTGCCAGTAGTATCCGTGCAGCAACTAATGAAAAACTGTTTTTT
TRBD2	TRBJ2-1	NA	TRBV27	CASRAGVHGNEQFF	TGTGCCAGCAGGGCGGGAGTCCACGGGAATGAGCAGTTCTTC
TRBD1	TRBJ2-7	once	TRBV5-1	CASSFRGQGTGSYEQYF	TGCGCCAGCAGCTTCCGCGGACAGGGAACGGGGAGCTACGAGCAGTACTTC
NA	TRBJ1-2	NA	TRBV7-8	CASSPLTGTISGYTF	TGTGCCAGCAGCCCTTTGACCGGGACTATAAGCGGCTACACCTTC
TRBD1	TRBJ2-1	once	TRBV9	CASSKMPGQGTLVEQFF	TGTGCCAGCAGTAAGATGCCGGGACAGGGCACGCTAGTTGAGCAGTTCTTC
TRBD1	TRBJ2-2	NA	TRBV5-4	CASSGDRWGGELFF	TGTGCCAGCAGCGGGGACAGGTGGGGCGGGGAGCTGTTTTTT
NA	TRBJ2-3	once	TRBV30	CAWSRGLTDTQYF	TGTGCCTGGAGTAGGGGTCTAACAGATACGCAGTATTTT
TRBD1	TRBJ2-7	NA	TRBV28	CASSSGQGYEQYF	TGTGCCAGCAGTTCGGGACAGGGCTACGAGCAGTACTTC
TRBD1	TRBJ2-4	once	TRBV6-5	CASSNRGKAKNIQYF	TGTGCCAGCAGTAACAGGGGAAAAGCCAAAAACATTCAGTACTTC
NA	TRBJ2-1	NA	TRBV11-2	CASSLERGNNEQFF	TGTGCCAGCAGCTTAGAGCGAGGGAACAATGAGCAGTTCTTC
TRBD1	TRBJ2-7	once	TRBV6-1	CASRTPGQYYEQYF	TGTGCCAGCAGGACCCCGGGACAGTACTACGAGCAGTACTTC
NA	TRBJ2-5	NA	TRBV7-2	CASTPGVSETAQYF	TGTGCCAGCACCCCCGGGGTGTCCGAGACGGCCCAGTACTTC
NA	TRBJ2-7	NA	TRBV6-1	CASSEGPHYEQYF	TGTGCCAGCAGTGAAGGGCCCCACTACGAGCAGTACTTC
NA	TRBJ1-6	NA	TRBV4-1	CASSQHGGPLDSGFSPLHF	TGCGCCAGCAGCCAACATGGGGGCCCCCTGGACAGTGGTTTTTCACCCCTCCACTTT
NA	TRBJ2-1	few	TRBV5-6	CASSWGTAYNEQFF	TGTGCCAGCAGCTGGGGGACTGCCTACAATGAGCAGTTCTTC
NA	TRBJ2-7	NA	TRBV6-1	CASSEATAAVSYEQYF	TGTGCCAGCAGTGAAGCAACAGCGGCAGTTTCCTACGAGCAGTACTTC
NA	TRBJ2-7	NA	TRBV5-1	CASSLARADNEQYF	TGCGCCAGCAGCTTGGCGCGGGCGGACAACGAGCAGTACTTC
NA	TRBJ1-4	few	TRBV4-3	CASSQAVSREPTGEKLFF	TGCGCCAGCAGCCAAGCTGTTTCACGGGAACCCACGGGGGAAAAACTGTTTTTT
NA	TRBJ2-7	NA	TRBV7-2	CASSPESGTYEQYF	TGTGCCAGCAGCCCAGAGAGCGGAACTTACGAGCAGTACTTC
TRBD2	TRBJ2-1	NA	TRBV11-2	CASSPRLAGGNEQFF	TGTGCCAGCAGCCCCCGACTAGCGGGAGGGAATGAGCAGTTCTTC